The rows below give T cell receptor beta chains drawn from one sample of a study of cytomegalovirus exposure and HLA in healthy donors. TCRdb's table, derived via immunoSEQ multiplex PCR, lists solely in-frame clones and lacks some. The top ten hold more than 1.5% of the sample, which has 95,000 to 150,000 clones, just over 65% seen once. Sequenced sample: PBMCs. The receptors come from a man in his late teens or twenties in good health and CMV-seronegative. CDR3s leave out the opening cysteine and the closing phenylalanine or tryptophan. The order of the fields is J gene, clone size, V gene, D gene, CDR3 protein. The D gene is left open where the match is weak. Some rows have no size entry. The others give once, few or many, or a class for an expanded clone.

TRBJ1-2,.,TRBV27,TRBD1,ASSVNRGSSGYT
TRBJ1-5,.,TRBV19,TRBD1,ASSTGGMINQPQH
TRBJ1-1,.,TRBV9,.,ASSVGAMNTEAF
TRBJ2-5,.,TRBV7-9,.,ASSIKNRGARETQY
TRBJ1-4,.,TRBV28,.,ASTLMGADEKLF
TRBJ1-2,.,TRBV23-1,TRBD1,ASSQSGQENYGYT
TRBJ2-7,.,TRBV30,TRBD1,AWSALRDRTTYEQY
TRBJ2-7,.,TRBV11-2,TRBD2,ASSFLAGGREQY
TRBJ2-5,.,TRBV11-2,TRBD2,ASTPNVLAGDQETQY
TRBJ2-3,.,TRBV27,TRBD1,ASSFRQGARTDTQY
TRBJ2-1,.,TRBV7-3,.,ASSLQPGSTYNEQF
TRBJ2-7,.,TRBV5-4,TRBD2,ASSGGGASGRLHEQY
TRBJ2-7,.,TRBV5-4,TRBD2,ASSLAGGLGEQY
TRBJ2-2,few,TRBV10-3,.,AISVGGNTGELF
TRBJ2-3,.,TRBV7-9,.,ASSLRGRISTDTQY
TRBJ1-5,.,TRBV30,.,AWSLSGNQPQH